This T cell receptor beta chain is drawn from a study of T cell changes during pregnancy in multiple sclerosis. This clone appeared a single time. This CDR3 is 11 amino acids long. From germline, CDR1 is SNHLY and CDR2 FYNNEI. V was trimmed by 6 bases and J by 2 bases, leaving 5 bases between them. The data were produced by immunoSEQ multiplex PCR, yet TCRdb's version contains in-frame clones alone and is incomplete. Among about 68,000 clones listed, roughly nine tenths were seen once. The sample was peripheral blood, taken in the third trimester of pregnancy. This clonotype was sampled from a female donor with multiple sclerosis, enrolled in a pregnancy study. V and J are TRBV2 and TRBJ2-7, with D unclear. The CDR3 reads CASSLTYEQYF. The CDR3 region has the DNA TGTGCCAGCAGCCTTACCTACGAGCAGTACTTC.